This T cell receptor (beta chain) was identified in a study of shared clonotypes between healthy human individuals. Study outcomes and limitations: Generation probabilities were higher for clonotypes shared across all four sorted-subset donors than for unshared ones.

Every subset had its genomic DNA shared out evenly among several immunoSEQ plates. In the original workflow: ImmunoSEQ junction-only sequences lacked quality scores, so their filtering differed. The method was immunoSEQ multiplex PCR; TCRdb's version includes in-frame clones alone and lacks a portion of them. V and J calls and clone size are as listed in that table; D and trimming were resolved from the DNA. The profile covers over 800,000 clones, with about 92% appearing a single time and more than 20% taken by the ten largest. Positive CCR7 selection of CD45RO-negative cells yielded the naive CD8 cells, and terminally differentiated effector memory CD45RA+ cells were excluded. With regard to this clone: Antigen unknown.

V was trimmed by 7 bases and J by 8 bases, leaving 20 bases between them. The CDR3 is 14 residues long. Germline-derived CDR1 and CDR2 are MDHEN and SYDVKM. This chain links TRBV28 with TRBJ1-2; TRBD1 is a possible D gene (5 bases). This receptor was obtained from a man between 25 and 39 years old in good health. The sample taken for sequencing was naive CD8+ T cells sorted from blood. The DNA of the CDR3 is TGTGCCAGCACCCCTAGGGACTGGGAGCACGGCTACACCTTC. It translates to CASTPRDWEHGYTF.